This is a list of T cell receptor beta chains from one sample in a study of T cells after yellow fever vaccination. TCRdb reprocessed the 5' RACE reads via MiXCR and lists one record per CDR3 protein. The table includes 500,000 to 650,000 distinct CDR3 sequences, 17% detected once. The material sequenced was PBMCs, taken around 5 days after the first yellow fever vaccination. The receptors stem from a man between 18 and 35 years old who received the YFV17D yellow fever vaccine. CDR3s include the opening cysteine and the closing phenylalanine or tryptophan. D genes are given only for firm matches. Clone size is not always given. Where it is, it says once, few, many or a class for expanded clones.

TRBJ1-6,18,-,-,TRBV4-3,TGCGCCAGCAGCCAAGCCAGATCGGCCAGCTCCTATAATTCACCCCTCCACTTT,CASSQARSASSYNSPLHF
TRBJ2-1,17,many,-,TRBV9,TGTGCCAGCAGCGTAGAAGGGACCCCGAGCTCCTACAATGAGCAGTTCTTC,CASSVEGTPSSYNEQFF
TRBJ1-2,13,few,-,TRBV6-1,TGTGCCAGCAGGAGCGGCAGGCGCTATGGCTACACCTTC,CASRSGRRYGYTF
TRBJ2-7,15,few,-,TRBV4-1,TGCGCCAGCAGCCAAGTTGGGGGGTTGGTCTTCGAGCAGTACTTC,CASSQVGGLVFEQYF
TRBJ2-7,14,-,-,TRBV10-2,TGCGCCAGCAGTGAGGCTGGGACCGCCTACGAGCAGTACTTC,CASSEAGTAYEQYF
TRBJ2-3,12,-,-,TRBV5-1,TGCGCCAGCAGCGCCGGGGCAGATACGCAGTATTTT,CASSAGADTQYF
TRBJ2-2,16,few,-,TRBV5-1,TGCGCCAGCAAACGCATGGGGACGGGGAACACCGGGGAGCTGTTTTTT,CASKRMGTGNTGELFF
TRBJ2-3,17,-,TRBD2,TRBV12-3/TRBV12-4,TGTGCCAGCAGTTTACGGGTCACTAGCGGGGGCGTTGGTACGCAGTATTTT,CASSLRVTSGGVGTQYF
TRBJ2-3,17,few,TRBD1,TRBV27,TGTGCCAGCAGTTTATCGCTACAGGGGGGTAGCACAGATACGCAGTATTTT,CASSLSLQGGSTDTQYF
TRBJ2-1,12,few,-,TRBV11-2,TGTGCCAGCAGCTTAGAGGTGGGGGAGCAGTTCTTC,CASSLEVGEQFF
TRBJ2-2,14,-,-,TRBV6-1,TGTGCCAGCAGTGGGGAGCGGGTCATGGGGGAGCTGTTTTTT,CASSGERVMGELFF